These 31 T cell receptor beta chains were all obtained from the same sample, sequenced in a study of cytomegalovirus exposure and HLA in healthy donors. PCR primers comprised 60 Vbeta and 13 Jbeta primers. Data came from immunoSEQ multiplex PCR; TCRdb stores just in-frame clones and leaves some out. The table has about 140,000 clones, 82% seen once. The sequenced material came from PBMCs. The receptors shown here come from a middle-aged woman in good health and CMV-seronegative.

This rearrangement joins TRBV25-1 to TRBJ2-7, with TRBD2 matching 10 bases. In germline, CDR1 is MGHDK, CDR2 SYGVNS. The V and J ends lost 2 bases and 9 bases, in that order; junction bases with no gene match: 7. CDR3 length: 14 residues. The CDR3 region is CASSEQLSGGVQYF. The CDR3 DNA is TGTGCCAGCAGTGAACAGTTAAGCGGGGGGGTGCAGTACTTC.

The rearrangement joins TRBV5-1 to TRBJ1-5; maybe TRBD1 (5 bases). The CDR3 length is 13 residues. CDR1 is SGHRS and CDR2 is YFSETQ in the germline V gene. V was cut by 0 bases and J by 7 bases, with 8 bases left in between. CDR3: CASSLGGGQPQHF. The CDR3 DNA sequence: TGCGCCAGCAGCTTGGGGGGCGGACAGCCCCAGCATTTT.

The chain carries TRBV28 and TRBJ2-7, with D perhaps matching TRBD2 (5 bases). Trimming cost V 3 bases and J 5 bases, with 5 bases left between them. Germline-derived CDR1 and CDR2 are MDHEN and SYDVKM. The CDR3 has 11 amino acids. The CDR3 protein is CASSFSDEQYF. Here the CDR3 DNA reads TGTGCCAGCAGTTTTAGCGACGAGCAGTACTTC.

This sequence joins TRBV9 and TRBJ1-1; 9 bases line up with TRBD1. Germline CDR1 reads SGDLS; CDR2 reads YYNGEE. Unmatched junction bases numbered 5, after V lost 0 bases and J lost 11 bases. This CDR3 region has 13 residues. The CDR3 DNA sequence: TGTGCCAGCAGCGTAGCTTGGGACAGGGAGGCTTTCTTT. It encodes CASSVAWDREAFF.

The gene calls are TRBV7-3 and TRBJ2-1; TRBD1 aligns across 9 bases. The CDR3 runs 14 residues. Germline lookup yields CDR1 SGHTA and CDR2 FQGTGA. J was trimmed by 6 bases and V by 4 bases; bases with no gene match: 4. The CDR3 is CASSSGQGSNEQFF. The CDR3 bases are TGTGCCAGCAGCTCCGGACAGGGGTCCAATGAGCAGTTCTTC.

The chain employs TRBV19 and TRBJ2-7; D is perhaps TRBD2 (5 bases). The length of the CDR3 is 14 residues. With 3 bases removed from V and 0 bases from J, the gap between germline ends came to 9 bases. Per germline, CDR1 LNHDA and CDR2 SQIVND (reference sequence). The DNA for the CDR3 is TGTGCCAGTAGTATTGGTGGGAGCTCCTACGAGCAGTACTTC. Translation gives CASSIGGSSYEQYF.

V is TRBV5-4 and J is TRBJ2-5, with D possibly being TRBD2 (7 bases). Gene TRBJ2-7 matches the end of the DNA better, so the J call may be wrong. There are 15 residues in the CDR3. Per germline, CDR1 SGHNT and CDR2 YYREEE (reference sequence). CDR3 amino acids: CASSLVGGVRGEQYF. The CDR3 DNA reads as TGTGCCAGCAGCTTGGTAGGGGGGGTCCGGGGCGAGCAGTACTTC.

The genes are TRBV29-1 and TRBJ2-1, with D unclear. The CDR3 sequence is 12 residues long. Germline assignment: CDR1 SQVTM and CDR2 ANQGSEA. V lost 4 bases to trimming and J lost 6 bases, with 10 bases between them. Here the CDR3 reads CSVVPTSNEQFF. In nucleotides, the CDR3 is TGCAGCGTTGTTCCTACTTCCAATGAGCAGTTCTTC.

The chain uses TRBV6-5 and TRBJ2-2; a possible D gene is TRBD2 (6 bases). The CDR3 runs to 13 residues. V was pared by 8 bases and J by 3 bases, with 10 bases between. Germline assignment: CDR1 MNHEY and CDR2 SVGAGI. Here the CDR3 reads CASRGLDTGELFF. DNA of the CDR3: TGTGCCAGCCGGGGACTTGACACCGGGGAGCTGTTTTTT.

J is TRBJ2-3 and V is TRBV5-1, with 10 bases that match TRBD2. With 3 bases clipped from V and 3 bases from J, the junction kept 7 bases outside the gene matches. The germline CDR1 and CDR2 sequences are SGHRS and YFSETQ. This CDR3 region has 16 residues. CDR3 coding DNA: TGCGCCAGCAGCTGGAGGACTAGCGGCCCGACAGATACGCAGTATTTT. Residues: CASSWRTSGPTDTQYF.

This chain connects TRBV5-1 to TRBJ2-2; D is ambiguous. Between the trimmed V and J ends, which lost 4 bases and 1 base, there was a span of 11 bases. CDR3 size: 15 residues. Germline lookup yields CDR1 SGHRS and CDR2 YFSETQ. The CDR3 sequence is CASSRLGGNTGELFF. The CDR3 region has the DNA TGCGCCAGCAGCCGTCTAGGCGGGAACACCGGGGAGCTGTTTTTT.

CDR3 protein: CASGVTGAQTQYF. DNA of the CDR3: TGTGCTAGTGGTGTAACAGGGGCACAGACCCAGTACTTC. The gene calls are TRBV12-5 and TRBJ2-5, with 7 nucleotides matching TRBD1. The length of the CDR3 is 13 residues. The trim removed 5 bases at V and 6 bases at J, leaving 6 bases unmatched. In germline, CDR1 is LGHNT, CDR2 FRNRAP.

This clone was counted a single time. The chain couples TRBV19 to TRBJ1-1; D is undetermined. With 3 bases removed from V and 1 base from J, the gap between germline ends came to 6 bases. Germline lookup yields CDR1 LNHDA and CDR2 SQIVND (reference sequence). The CDR3 runs to 13 residues. This chain's CDR3 is CASSIGGNTEAFF. As DNA, the CDR3 is TGTGCCAGTAGTATCGGCGGGAACACTGAAGCTTTCTTT.

CDR3 sequence reads: CASSSRAQTGELFF. CDR3 sequence (DNA): TGTGCCAGCAGCTCCCGCGCCCAAACCGGGGAGCTGTTTTTT. This chain uses TRBV11-2 with TRBJ2-2; D call uncertain. CDR1 and CDR2 (germline): SGHAT, FQNNGV. Trimming took off 4 bases at V and 5 bases at J, with 11 bases between the two ends. The CDR3 covers 14 residues.

The V gene is TRBV5-6, the J gene TRBJ1-2; tentative D call: TRBD1 (5 bases). CDR1 and CDR2 from the germline V gene are SGHDT and YYEEEE. This CDR3 has 14 residues. The V end was cut by 4 bases, the J end by 8 bases, with 18 bases between. CDR3 in amino acids: CASSHDSGMVGYTF. Here the CDR3 DNA reads TGTGCCAGCAGCCATGACAGTGGCATGGTCGGCTACACCTTC.

The chain employs TRBV5-1 and TRBJ2-5; weak D call: TRBD1 (7 bases). CDR1 is SGHRS and CDR2 is YFSETQ in the germline V gene. Between the trimmed V and J ends, which lost 3 bases and 3 bases, there was a span of 24 bases. The CDR3 length is 18 residues. The CDR3 loop is CASSSEGGGGDQKETQYF. DNA of the CDR3: TGCGCCAGCAGCTCAGAAGGTGGAGGGGGCGACCAAAAAGAGACCCAGTACTTC.

This clone was seen a handful of times. The chain recombines TRBV9 with TRBJ2-3; no definite D call. The CDR3 has 15 residues. The germline gives CDR1 SGDLS, CDR2 YYNGEE. V was shortened by 0 bases and J by 6 bases, with 14 bases between the two germline ends. Here the CDR3 reads CASSVGDGARDTQYF. The CDR3 bases are TGTGCCAGCAGCGTAGGCGACGGAGCCCGGGATACGCAGTATTTT. Based on the CDR3 plus reference TRBV9 and TRBJ2-3, the full variable domain is DSGVTQTPKHLITATGQRVTLRCSPRSGDLSVYWYQQSLDQGLQFLIQYYNGEERAKGNILERFSAQQFPDLHSELNLSSLELGDSALYFCASSVGDGARDTQYFGPGTRLTVL.

V usage is TRBV28 and J usage is TRBJ2-7; D remains ambiguous. With 8 bases removed from V and 3 bases from J, the gap between germline ends came to 17 bases. The CDR3 covers 14 residues. CDR1 is MDHEN, CDR2 SYDVKM, per germline. CDR3 region: CASSPHQANYEQYF. CDR3 DNA: TGTGCCAGCTCGCCCCATCAGGCGAACTACGAGCAGTACTTC.

V usage is TRBV6-6 and J usage is TRBJ1-1; 9 nucleotides match TRBD1. The germline gives CDR1 MNHNY, CDR2 SVGAGI (reference sequence). The CDR3 runs 15 residues. V dropped 7 bases and J dropped 2; count of bases not matched to a gene: 8. The CDR3 is CASIPGQGVNTEAFF. CDR3 nucleotides: TGTGCCAGCATTCCGGGACAGGGTGTAAACACTGAAGCTTTCTTT.

Of note for this clone: The junction departs from germline at one end; a sequencing error may be responsible. V gene TRBV28 combines with J gene TRBJ2-6; 7 bases fit TRBD2. Germline lookup yields CDR1 MDHEN and CDR2 SYDVKM. The CDR3 has 18 residues. CDR3 DNA sequence: TGTGCCAGCGTCGACTTCCAGGCGGGAGAATCTGGGGCCAACGTCCTGGCTTTC. Translating gives CASVDFQAGESGANVLAF.

This clone has only a few counts. The CDR3 DNA reads as TGTGCCAGCAGTTACGACAGGGCGAATTGGGGGACTAGTGCCTACGAGCAGTACTTC. This gives the protein CASSYDRANWGTSAYEQYF. The chain joins TRBV28 to TRBJ2-7; tentatively, D is TRBD2 (8 bases). Germline assignment: CDR1 MDHEN and CDR2 SYDVKM. Trimming stripped 4 bases from V and 2 bases from J, with 27 bases between. The CDR3 sequence is 19 residues long.

V is TRBV10-2 and J is TRBJ1-3; D might be TRBD1 (5 bases). Germline values: CDR1 WSHSY, CDR2 SAAADI. Trimming left V 3 bases short and J 0 bases short, with 12 bases between. The CDR3 totals 16 residues. The CDR3 region is CASSDRTRTSGNTIYF. The CDR3 DNA reads TGCGCCAGCAGTGACCGGACACGGACCTCTGGAAACACCATATATTTT.

This chain connects TRBV28 to TRBJ2-3, with 11 bases identical to TRBD2. The germline CDR1 and CDR2 sequences are MDHEN and SYDVKM. This CDR3 has 16 residues. The J segment lost 0 bases and the V segment lost 5 bases, leaving 4 bases of the junction unmatched. CDR3 sequence: CASSTRTSGSTDTQYF. The DNA for the CDR3 is TGTGCCAGCAGTACCCGGACTAGCGGGAGCACAGATACGCAGTATTTT.

The J gene is TRBJ1-5, the V gene TRBV10-2, with D perhaps matching TRBD1 (6 bases). The CDR3 length is 14 residues. V lost 6 bases and J 5 bases, leaving 14 bases between the germline ends. The germline V gene has CDR1 WSHSY and CDR2 SAAADI. The CDR3 here is CASRAQGNYQPQHF. The CDR3 coding sequence is TGCGCCAGCAGGGCCCAGGGGAATTATCAGCCCCAGCATTTT.

The CDR3 loop reads CASKPSGSGDEQYF. The CDR3 DNA sequence: TGTGCCAGCAAGCCTAGCGGGAGTGGGGACGAGCAGTACTTC. The chain joins TRBV27 to TRBJ2-7, with 10 bases lining up with TRBD2. V lost 7 bases, J lost 5 bases, and 8 bases stayed unmatched. The CDR3 is 14 residues long. The germline V gene encodes CDR1 MNHEY and CDR2 SMNVEV (reference sequence).

V gene TRBV4-1 combines with J gene TRBJ2-6; 7 bases fit TRBD1. Trimming took 1 base from V and 0 from J; bases not matched to a gene: 12. This CDR3 has 20 residues. The germline V gene has CDR1 MGHRA and CDR2 YSYEKL. The CDR3 loop is CASSQVGTVQWSSGANVLTF. In DNA form, the CDR3 reads TGCGCCAGCAGCCAAGTGGGGACAGTCCAATGGAGCTCTGGGGCCAACGTCCTGACTTTC.

The V gene is TRBV5-4, the J gene TRBJ2-2; D perhaps matches TRBD2 (6 bases). The germline CDR1 and CDR2 sequences are SGHNT and YYREEE (reference sequence). This CDR3 region has 13 residues. Trimming took off 4 bases at V and 6 bases at J, with 10 bases between the two ends. The CDR3 DNA reads TGTGCCAGCAGCCGACGGGAGTCCGGGGAGCTGTTTTTT. Amino acid sequence: CASSRRESGELFF.

The J gene is TRBJ1-1, the V gene TRBV9; 7 nucleotides line up with TRBD1. The CDR3 spans 16 residues. Germline V gives CDR1 SGDLS, CDR2 YYNGEE. With V trimmed by 4 bases and J by 5 bases, 14 bases remained unmatched. CDR3 sequence (DNA): TGTGCCAGCAGCCCGAGCCCTCGACAGGGAGGAACTGAAGCTTTCTTT. Its translation is CASSPSPRQGGTEAFF. The whole variable domain, filled in from reference TRBV9 and TRBJ1-1, reads DSGVTQTPKHLITATGQRVTLRCSPRSGDLSVYWYQQSLDQGLQFLIQYYNGEERAKGNILERFSAQQFPDLHSELNLSSLELGDSALYFCASSPSPRQGGTEAFFGQGTRLTVV.

The V and J genes are TRBV5-6 and TRBJ2-7; D unclear. Germline assignment: CDR1 SGHDT and CDR2 YYEEEE. Trimming took off 0 bases at V and 6 bases at J, with 10 bases between the two ends. The CDR3 runs 13 residues. CDR3: CASSLARVGEQYF. The CDR3 DNA sequence: TGTGCCAGCAGCTTGGCCCGGGTGGGCGAGCAGTACTTC.

V usage is TRBV12-5 and J usage is TRBJ1-1; D remains unclear. Germline V gives CDR1 LGHNT, CDR2 FRNRAP. Trimming left V 5 bases short and J 4 bases short, with 17 bases between. The CDR3 is 15 amino acids. For the CDR3, the DNA is TGTGCTAGTGGTCTAACAGACTACTCAGGCACTGAAGCTTTCTTT. Its translation is CASGLTDYSGTEAFF.

The table lists this clone with a count of one. The chain recombines TRBV28 with TRBJ2-7, with D perhaps matching TRBD1 (5 bases). CDR1 and CDR2 from the germline V gene are MDHEN and SYDVKM. The CDR3 is 18 residues long. Trimming stripped 4 bases from V and 3 bases from J, with 25 bases between. As DNA, the CDR3 is TGTGCCAGCAGTTCCCGAGTAGGTAAAATAGGACATGACTACGAGCAGTACTTC. Its translation is CASSSRVGKIGHDYEQYF. The complete variable domain, with remaining parts taken from reference TRBV28 and TRBJ2-7, reads DVKVTQSSRYLVKRTGEKVFLECVQDMDHENMFWYRQDPGLGLRLIYFSYDVKMKEKGDIPEGYSVSREKKERFSLILESASTNQTSMYLCASSSRVGKIGHDYEQYFGPGTRLTVT.